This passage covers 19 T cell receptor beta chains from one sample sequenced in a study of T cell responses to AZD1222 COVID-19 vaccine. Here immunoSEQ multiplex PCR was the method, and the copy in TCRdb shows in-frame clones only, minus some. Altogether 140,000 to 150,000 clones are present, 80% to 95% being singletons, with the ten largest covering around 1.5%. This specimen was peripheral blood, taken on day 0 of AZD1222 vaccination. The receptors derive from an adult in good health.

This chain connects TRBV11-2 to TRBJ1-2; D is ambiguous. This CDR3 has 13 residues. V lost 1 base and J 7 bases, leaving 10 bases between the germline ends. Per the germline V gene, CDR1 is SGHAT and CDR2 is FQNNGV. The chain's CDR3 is CASSLATKGGYTF. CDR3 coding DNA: TGTGCCAGCAGCTTAGCCACAAAGGGTGGCTACACCTTC.

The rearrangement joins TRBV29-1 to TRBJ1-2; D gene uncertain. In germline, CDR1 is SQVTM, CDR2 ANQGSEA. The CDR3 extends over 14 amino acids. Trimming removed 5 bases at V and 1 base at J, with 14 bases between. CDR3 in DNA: TGCAGCGTTAGGGCCCTGGGCAGTAACTATGGCTACACCTTC. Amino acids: CSVRALGSNYGYTF.

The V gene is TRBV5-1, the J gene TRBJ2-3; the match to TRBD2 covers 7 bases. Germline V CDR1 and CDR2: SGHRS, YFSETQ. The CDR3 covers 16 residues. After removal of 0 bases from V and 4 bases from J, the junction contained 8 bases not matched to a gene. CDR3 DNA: TGCGCCAGCAGCTTGGTTCGCGGGAGAGGTTCAGATACGCAGTATTTT. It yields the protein CASSLVRGRGSDTQYF.

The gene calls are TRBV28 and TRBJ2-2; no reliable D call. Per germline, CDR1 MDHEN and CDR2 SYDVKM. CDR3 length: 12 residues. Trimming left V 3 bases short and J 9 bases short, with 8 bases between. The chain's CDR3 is CASSFQRRELFF. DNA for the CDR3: TGTGCCAGCAGTTTCCAACGGCGGGAGCTGTTTTTT.

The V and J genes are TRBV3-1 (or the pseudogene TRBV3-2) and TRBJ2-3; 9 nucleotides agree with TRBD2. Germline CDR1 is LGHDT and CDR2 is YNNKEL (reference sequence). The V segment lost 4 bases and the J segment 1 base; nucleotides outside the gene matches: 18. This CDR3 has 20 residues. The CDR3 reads CASSRTPGLASSGGTDTQYF. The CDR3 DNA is TGTGCCAGCAGCCGGACACCGGGACTAGCATCGAGCGGGGGCACAGATACGCAGTATTTT.

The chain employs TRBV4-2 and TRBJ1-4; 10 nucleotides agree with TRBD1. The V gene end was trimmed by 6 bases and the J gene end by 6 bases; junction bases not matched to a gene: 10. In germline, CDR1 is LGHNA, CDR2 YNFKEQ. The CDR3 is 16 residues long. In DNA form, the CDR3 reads TGTGCCAGCAGTAAAACCAGAGGGACAGGGGATGAAAAACTGTTTTTT. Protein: CASSKTRGTGDEKLFF.

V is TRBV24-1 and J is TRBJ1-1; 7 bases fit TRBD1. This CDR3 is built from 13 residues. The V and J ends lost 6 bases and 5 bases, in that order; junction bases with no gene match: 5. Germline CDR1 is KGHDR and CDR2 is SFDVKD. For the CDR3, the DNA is TGTGCCACCAGTCTAAACAGGGGTACTGAAGCTTTCTTT. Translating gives CATSLNRGTEAFF.

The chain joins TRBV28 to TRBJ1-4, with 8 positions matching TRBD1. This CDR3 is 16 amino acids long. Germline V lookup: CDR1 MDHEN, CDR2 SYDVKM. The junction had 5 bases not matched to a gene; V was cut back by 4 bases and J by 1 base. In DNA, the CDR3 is TGTGCCAGCAGTTCCCTGGGGACAGGAACTAATGAAAAACTGTTTTTT. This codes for CASSSLGTGTNEKLFF. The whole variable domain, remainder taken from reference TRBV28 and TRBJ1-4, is DVKVTQSSRYLVKRTGEKVFLECVQDMDHENMFWYRQDPGLGLRLIYFSYDVKMKEKGDIPEGYSVSREKKERFSLILESASTNQTSMYLCASSSLGTGTNEKLFFGSGTQLSVL.

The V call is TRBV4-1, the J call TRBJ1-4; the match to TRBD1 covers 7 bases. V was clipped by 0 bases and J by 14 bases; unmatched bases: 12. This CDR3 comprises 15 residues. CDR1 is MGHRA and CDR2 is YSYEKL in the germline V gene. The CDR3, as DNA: TGCGCCAGCAGCCAAGATCCCGGAGGGGGCATCCTTCTGTTTTTT. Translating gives CASSQDPGGGILLFF.

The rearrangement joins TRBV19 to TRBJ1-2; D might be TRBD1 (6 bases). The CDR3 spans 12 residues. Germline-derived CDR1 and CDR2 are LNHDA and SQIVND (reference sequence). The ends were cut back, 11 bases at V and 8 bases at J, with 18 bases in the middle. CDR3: CASWGGAEGYTF. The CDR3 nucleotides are TGTGCCTCCTGGGGGGGGGCTGAGGGCTACACCTTC.

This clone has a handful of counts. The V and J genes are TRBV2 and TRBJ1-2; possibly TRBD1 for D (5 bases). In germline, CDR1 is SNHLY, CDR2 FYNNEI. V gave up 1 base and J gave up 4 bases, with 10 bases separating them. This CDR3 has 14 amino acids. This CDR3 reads CASSEGGEAYGYTF. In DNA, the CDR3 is TGTGCCAGCAGTGAAGGAGGGGAGGCCTATGGCTACACCTTC.

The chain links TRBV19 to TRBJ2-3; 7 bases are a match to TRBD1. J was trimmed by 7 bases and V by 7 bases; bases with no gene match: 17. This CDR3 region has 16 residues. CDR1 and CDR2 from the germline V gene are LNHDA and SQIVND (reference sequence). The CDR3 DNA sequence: TGTGCCAGTACCAGGAAGGGGACAGCCCACGGATATACGCAGTATTTT. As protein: CASTRKGTAHGYTQYF.

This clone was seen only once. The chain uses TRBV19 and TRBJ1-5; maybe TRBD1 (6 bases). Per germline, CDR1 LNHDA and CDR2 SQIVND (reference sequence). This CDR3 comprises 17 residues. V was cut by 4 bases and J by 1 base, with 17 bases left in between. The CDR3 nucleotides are TGTGCCAGTAGTACCCGGACAGTGAGTTGGAGCAATCAGCCCCAGCATTTT. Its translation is CASSTRTVSWSNQPQHF.

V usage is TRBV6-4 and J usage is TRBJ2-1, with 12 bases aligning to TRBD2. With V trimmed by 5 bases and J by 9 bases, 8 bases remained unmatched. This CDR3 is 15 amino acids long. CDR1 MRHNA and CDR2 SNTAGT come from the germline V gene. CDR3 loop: CASSYASGRATEQFF. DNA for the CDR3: TGTGCCAGCAGTTACGCTAGCGGGAGGGCCACTGAGCAGTTCTTC.

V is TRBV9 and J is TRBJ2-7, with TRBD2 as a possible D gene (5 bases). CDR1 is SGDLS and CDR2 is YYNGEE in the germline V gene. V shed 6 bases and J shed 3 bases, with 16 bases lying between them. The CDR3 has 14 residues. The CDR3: CASNSGGEGYEQYF. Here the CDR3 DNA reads TGTGCCAGCAACTCCGGAGGAGAGGGCTACGAGCAGTACTTC.

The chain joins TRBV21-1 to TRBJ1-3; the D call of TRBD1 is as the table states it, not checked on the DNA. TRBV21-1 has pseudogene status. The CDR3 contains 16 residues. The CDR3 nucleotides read TGTGCCAGCAGCAAAGGAAGGGACAACTCTGGAAACACCATATATTTT. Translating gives CASSKGRDNSGNTIYF.

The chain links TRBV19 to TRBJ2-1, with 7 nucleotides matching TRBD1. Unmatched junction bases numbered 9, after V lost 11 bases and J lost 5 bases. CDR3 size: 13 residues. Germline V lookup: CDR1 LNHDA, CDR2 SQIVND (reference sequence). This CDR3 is CAGSGTADNEQFF. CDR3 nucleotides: TGTGCCGGCTCCGGGACAGCCGACAATGAGCAGTTCTTC.

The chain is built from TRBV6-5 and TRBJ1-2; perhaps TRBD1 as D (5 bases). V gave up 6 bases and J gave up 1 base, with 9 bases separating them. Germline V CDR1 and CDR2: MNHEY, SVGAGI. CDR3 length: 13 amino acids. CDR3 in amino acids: CASRRQINYGYTF. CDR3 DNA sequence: TGTGCCAGCAGGCGACAGATTAACTATGGCTACACCTTC.

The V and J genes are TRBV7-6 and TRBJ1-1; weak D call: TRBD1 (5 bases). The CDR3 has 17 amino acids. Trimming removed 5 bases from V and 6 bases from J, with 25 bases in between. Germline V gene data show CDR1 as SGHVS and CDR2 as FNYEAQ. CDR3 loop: CASSIRPGPKMLAEAFF. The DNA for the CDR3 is TGTGCCAGCAGCATAAGACCGGGGCCTAAGATGCTCGCTGAAGCTTTCTTT.